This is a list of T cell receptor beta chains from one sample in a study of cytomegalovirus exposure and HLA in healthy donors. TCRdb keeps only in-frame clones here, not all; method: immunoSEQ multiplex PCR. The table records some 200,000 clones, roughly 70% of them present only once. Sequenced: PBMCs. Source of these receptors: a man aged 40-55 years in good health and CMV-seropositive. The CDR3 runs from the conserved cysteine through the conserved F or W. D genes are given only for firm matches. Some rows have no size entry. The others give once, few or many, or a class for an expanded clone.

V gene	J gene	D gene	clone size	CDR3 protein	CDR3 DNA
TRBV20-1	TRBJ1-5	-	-	CSARGVDVQHF	TGCAGTGCTAGAGGTGTAGATGTCCAGCATTTT
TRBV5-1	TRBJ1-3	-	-	CASSLEGSGNTIYF	TGCGCCAGCAGCTTGGAAGGGAGCGGAAACACCATATATTTT
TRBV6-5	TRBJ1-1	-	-	CASSFQGLNTEAFF	TGTGCCAGCAGTTTCCAGGGGTTGAACACTGAAGCTTTCTTT
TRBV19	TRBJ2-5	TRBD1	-	CASSRDRGFQETQYF	TGTGCCAGTAGTAGGGACAGGGGCTTTCAAGAGACCCAGTACTTC
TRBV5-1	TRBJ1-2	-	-	CASSSDPGTSFGYTF	TGCGCCAGCAGCTCTGACCCCGGGACATCGTTTGGCTACACCTTC
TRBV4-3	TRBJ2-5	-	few	CASSTGADGTQYF	TGCGCCAGCAGCACAGGAGCAGACGGGACCCAGTACTTC
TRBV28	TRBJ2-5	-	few	CASSLQGQETQYF	TGTGCCAGCAGTTTACAGGGCCAAGAGACCCAGTACTTC
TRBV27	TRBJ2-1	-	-	CASSYARSYNEQFF	TGTGCCAGCAGTTACGCGAGGTCCTACAATGAGCAGTTCTTC
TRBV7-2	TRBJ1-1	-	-	CASSFTDRATEAFF	TGTGCCAGCAGCTTTACGGACAGAGCCACTGAAGCTTTCTTT
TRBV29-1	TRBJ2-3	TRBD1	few	CSVRLTQGADTQYF	TGCAGCGTCCGCCTTACCCAGGGGGCAGATACGCAGTATTTT
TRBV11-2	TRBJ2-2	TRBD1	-	CASSWGGTGNTGELFF	TGTGCCAGCAGCTGGGGTGGGACAGGGAACACCGGGGAGCTGTTTTTT
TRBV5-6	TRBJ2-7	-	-	CASSSWTYEQYF	TGTGCCAGCAGCTCTTGGACTTACGAGCAGTACTTC
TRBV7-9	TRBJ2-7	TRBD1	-	CASSYTFDRVAEQYF	TGTGCCAGCAGCTATACGTTCGACAGGGTCGCCGAGCAGTACTTC
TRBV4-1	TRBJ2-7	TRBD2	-	CASSQEGGGAIYEQYF	TGCGCCAGCAGCCAAGAGGGCGGGGGTGCAATCTACGAGCAGTACTTC
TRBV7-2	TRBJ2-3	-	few	CASSPLDTQYF	TGTGCCAGCAGCCCTTTGGATACGCAGTATTTT
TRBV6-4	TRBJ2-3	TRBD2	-	CASSLGLAGDTQYF	TGTGCCAGCAGTCTCGGACTAGCGGGAGATACGCAGTATTTT
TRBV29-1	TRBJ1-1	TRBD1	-	CSVRTGALRRAFF	TGCAGCGTACGGACAGGGGCCCTTAGGAGAGCTTTCTTT
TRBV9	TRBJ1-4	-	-	CASSVGGGFNEKLFF	TGTGCCAGCAGCGTAGGAGGCGGGTTTAATGAAAAACTGTTTTTT
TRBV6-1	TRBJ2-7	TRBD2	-	CASSEVGGGHEQYF	TGTGCCAGCAGTGAAGTTGGCGGGGGGCACGAGCAGTACTTC
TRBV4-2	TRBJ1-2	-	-	CASSPGAAGVHYGYTF	TGTGCCAGCAGCCCAGGAGCGGCAGGGGTCCACTATGGCTACACCTTC
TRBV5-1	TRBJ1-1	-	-	CASSLFYQGAEAFF	TGCGCCAGCAGCTTATTTTATCAGGGCGCTGAAGCTTTCTTT
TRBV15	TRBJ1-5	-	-	CATSRDQENQPQHF	TGTGCCACCAGCAGAGATCAAGAGAATCAGCCCCAGCATTTT
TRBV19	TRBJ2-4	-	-	CASTQSRGGKGKNIQYF	TGTGCCAGTACCCAATCGAGGGGGGGGAAAGGCAAAAACATTCAGTACTTC
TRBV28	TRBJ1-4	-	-	CASSFGGNEKLFF	TGTGCCAGCAGTTTCGGGGGGAATGAAAAACTGTTTTTT
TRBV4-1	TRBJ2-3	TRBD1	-	CASRPTGFTDTQYF	TGCGCCAGCAGACCGACAGGGTTCACAGATACGCAGTATTTT
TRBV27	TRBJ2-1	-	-	CASSSRGGGLDEQFF	TGTGCCAGCAGTTCCCGAGGGGGGGGATTGGATGAGCAGTTCTTC
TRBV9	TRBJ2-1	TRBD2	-	CASSVTSGGAYGNEQFF	TGTGCCAGCAGCGTGACTAGCGGGGGGGCCTATGGGAATGAGCAGTTCTTC
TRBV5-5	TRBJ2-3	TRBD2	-	CASSPGGLAVHSTDTQYF	TGTGCCAGCAGCCCGGGGGGACTAGCGGTACATAGCACAGATACGCAGTATTTT
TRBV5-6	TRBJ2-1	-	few	CASSLGAGWEFF	TGTGCCAGCAGCTTGGGTGCAGGGTGGGAGTTCTTC
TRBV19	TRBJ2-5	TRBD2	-	CASSISSGPKAQYF	TGTGCCAGTAGTATTTCTAGCGGGCCCAAGGCCCAGTACTTC
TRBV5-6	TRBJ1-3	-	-	CASSLSRDTFSGNTIYF	TGTGCCAGCAGCTTGAGCCGGGACACCTTCTCTGGAAACACCATATATTTT
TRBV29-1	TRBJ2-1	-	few	CSVDKSHAYNEQFF	TGCAGCGTTGATAAGAGCCACGCCTACAATGAGCAGTTCTTC
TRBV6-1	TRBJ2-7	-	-	CASSEEALQNQYF	TGTGCCAGCAGTGAAGAGGCGCTACAGAACCAGTACTTC
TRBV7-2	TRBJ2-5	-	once	CASSPEVLSETQYF	TGTGCCAGCAGCCCAGAGGTTCTATCAGAGACCCAGTACTTC
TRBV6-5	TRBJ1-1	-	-	CASTLTENTEAFF	TGTGCCAGCACCCTGACAGAAAACACTGAAGCTTTCTTT
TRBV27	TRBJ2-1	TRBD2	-	CASSLGGWGGTQFF	TGTGCCAGCAGTTTAGGGGGTTGGGGGGGGACGCAGTTCTTC
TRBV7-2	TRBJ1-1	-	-	CASSLQEYTEAFF	TGTGCCAGCAGCTTACAGGAATACACTGAAGCTTTCTTT
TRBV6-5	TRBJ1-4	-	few	CASSYRETNEKLFF	TGTGCCAGCAGTTACCGGGAAACTAATGAAAAACTGTTTTTT
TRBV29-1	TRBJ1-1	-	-	CSVELRLMNTEAFF	TGCAGCGTTGAATTGAGACTCATGAACACTGAAGCTTTCTTT
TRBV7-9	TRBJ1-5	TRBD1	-	CASRQGNQPQHF	TGTGCCAGCCGACAGGGGAACCAGCCCCAGCATTTT
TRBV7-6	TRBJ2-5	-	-	CASSLRGRGETQYF	TGTGCCAGCAGCTTAAGGGGCCGTGGTGAGACCCAGTACTTC
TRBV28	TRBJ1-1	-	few	CASSLDEGGRTEAFF	TGTGCCAGCAGTTTAGACGAGGGTGGGAGGACTGAAGCTTTCTTT
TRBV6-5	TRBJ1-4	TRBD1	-	CASSLDRGSNEKLFF	TGTGCCAGCAGCCTTGACAGGGGGAGTAATGAAAAACTGTTTTTT
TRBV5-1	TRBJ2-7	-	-	CASSLRDFYEQYF	TGCGCCAGCAGCCTCCGGGACTTCTACGAGCAGTACTTC
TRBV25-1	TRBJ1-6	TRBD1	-	CASSAGTGNSPLHF	TGTGCCAGCAGTGCCGGGACAGGGAATTCACCCCTCCACTTT
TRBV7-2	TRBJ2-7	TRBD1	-	CASSFGQGSTYEQYF	TGTGCCAGCAGCTTTGGACAGGGATCAACCTACGAGCAGTACTTC
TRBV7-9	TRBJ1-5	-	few	CASSPNPTGQPQHF	TGTGCCAGCAGCCCAAACCCGACAGGTCAGCCCCAGCATTTT
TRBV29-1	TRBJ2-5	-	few	CSVVKGTPQETQYF	TGCAGCGTTGTGAAAGGGACACCTCAAGAGACCCAGTACTTC
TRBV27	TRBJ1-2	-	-	CASSLQGNYGYTF	TGTGCCAGCAGCCTCCAGGGGAACTATGGCTACACCTTC
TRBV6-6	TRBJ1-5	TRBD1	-	CASSPRQGGGNQPQHF	TGTGCCAGCAGTCCCCGACAGGGTGGTGGCAATCAGCCCCAGCATTTT
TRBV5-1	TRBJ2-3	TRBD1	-	CASSLHRGQGTDTQYF	TGCGCCAGCAGCTTACACAGGGGACAAGGCACAGATACGCAGTATTTT
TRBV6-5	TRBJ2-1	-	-	CASSYSTIYNEQFF	TGTGCCAGCAGTTACTCGACTATTTACAATGAGCAGTTCTTC
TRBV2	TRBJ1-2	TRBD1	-	CASRDWDSHGYTF	TGTGCCAGCAGGGATTGGGACAGCCATGGCTACACCTTC
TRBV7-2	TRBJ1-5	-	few	CASSLGGGWGNQPQHF	TGTGCCAGCAGCTTAGGGGGGGGCTGGGGCAATCAGCCCCAGCATTTT
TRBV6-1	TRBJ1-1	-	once	CASSEDMGRAEAFF	TGTGCCAGCAGTGAAGATATGGGGAGGGCTGAAGCTTTCTTT
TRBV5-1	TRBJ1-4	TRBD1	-	CASSPAGTGGEILFF	TGCGCCAGCAGCCCCGCCGGGACAGGAGGAGAGATCCTGTTTTTT
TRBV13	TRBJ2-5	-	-	CASTPPDVGGETQYF	TGTGCCAGCACCCCCCCGGATGTGGGGGGAGAGACCCAGTACTTC
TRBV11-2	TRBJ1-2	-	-	CASSLAFNYGYTF	TGTGCCAGCAGCCTGGCTTTTAACTATGGCTACACCTTC
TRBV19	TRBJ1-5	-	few	CASGSGGPQHF	TGTGCCAGCGGGTCCGGGGGACCCCAGCATTTT